The 26 T cell receptor beta chains below were found in one sample sequenced in a study of regulatory T cells in long-lasting Graves disease. Time point reported: persistent/refractory GD, antithyroid drugs over 5 years with positive TRAb. PBMC-derived RNA was used for the TCR library. Arm-PCR of CDR3 regions and iRepertoire HTBI primers were the basis on which TCR beta libraries were built. TCRdb recomputed calls from the multiplex PCR reads with MiXCR, one row per CDR3 protein. The sample records approximately 440,000 distinct CDR3 sequences, less than 25% being singletons. Sequencing was performed on peripheral blood mononuclear cells (PBMCs), taken when the disease was refractory, from a patient treated with antithyroid drugs. These TCRs come from a female donor with Graves disease.

The V gene is TRBV7-2, the J gene TRBJ2-3, with 10 bases matching TRBD2. The CDR3 runs to 17 residues. The germline V gene has CDR1 SGHTA and CDR2 FQGNSA. V shed 4 bases and J 4 bases; nucleotides not matched to a gene: 11. Written as DNA, the CDR3 is TGTGCCAGCAGCTCTGTAGCGGGAGGTCGAGGGGCAGATACGCAGTATTTT. This encodes CASSSVAGGRGADTQYF.

This sequence joins TRBV3-1 and TRBJ1-6, with TRBD1 matching over 8 bases. With 1 base clipped from V and 6 bases from J, the junction kept 2 bases outside the gene matches. Germline CDR1 is LGHDT and CDR2 is YNNKEL (reference sequence). CDR3 size: 15 residues. CDR3 in amino acids: CASSQGQGANSPLHF. In DNA, the CDR3 is TGTGCCAGCAGCCAAGGCCAGGGGGCTAATTCACCCCTCCACTTT.

This clonotype has more than one count but fewer than ten. The rearrangement joins TRBV30 to TRBJ2-7; D may correspond to TRBD1 or TRBD2 (7 bases each). The CDR3 runs 13 residues. Germline V lookup: CDR1 GTSNPN, CDR2 SVGIG (reference sequence). Between the trimmed V and J ends, which lost 8 bases and 6 bases, there was a span of 20 bases. The CDR3 loop is CARGEARGGEQYF. The CDR3 DNA reads TGTGCCCGAGGTGAAGCCAGGGGGGGCGAGCAGTACTTC.

The rearrangement links TRBV9 to TRBJ2-4; 8 bases agree with TRBD2. J was trimmed by 2 bases and V by 4 bases; bases with no gene match: 11. The V gene's germline CDR1 is SGDLS and CDR2 YYNGEE. The CDR3 runs to 17 residues. In nucleotides, the CDR3 is TGTGCCAGCAGCCCTACGACGGGAGGGCCTTCCAAAAACATTCAGTACTTC. Its protein is CASSPTTGGPSKNIQYF.

This clonotype was seen ten or more times. This rearrangement joins TRBV19 to TRBJ2-5; D gene uncertain. There are 13 residues in the CDR3. Germline V gene data show CDR1 as LNHDA and CDR2 as SQIVND (reference sequence). V was pared by 10 bases and J by 1 base, with 13 bases between. Here the CDR3 reads CATSTALQETQYF. The CDR3 DNA reads TGTGCCACTTCGACGGCACTCCAAGAGACCCAGTACTTC.

The V and J genes are TRBV20-1 and TRBJ1-1; perhaps TRBD1 as D (5 bases). Between the trimmed V and J ends, which lost 5 bases and 0 bases, there was a span of 13 bases. The germline V gene has CDR1 DFQATT and CDR2 SNEGSKA (reference sequence). The CDR3 has 14 residues. CDR3 region: CSADRGGMNTEAFF. The CDR3 DNA reads TGCAGTGCTGATAGGGGCGGGATGAACACTGAAGCTTTCTTT.

This clonotype has a handful of counts. CDR3 bases: TGTGCCAGCAGTTTCGTGGCCAACGGCTTGAACACTGAAGCTTTCTTT. Amino acids: CASSFVANGLNTEAFF. This chain uses TRBV27 with TRBJ1-1; no definite D call. V lost 3 bases, J lost 0 bases, and 14 bases lay in between. CDR1 is MNHEY, CDR2 SMNVEV, per germline (reference sequence). The CDR3 covers 16 residues.

In its sample, this clonotype was seen many times. The rearrangement uses TRBV28 and TRBJ2-7; 7 bases are a match to TRBD1. This CDR3 has 13 residues. Germline trimming cut 6 bases from V and 3 bases from J; bases unmatched to any gene: 5. Germline V gene data show CDR1 as MDHEN and CDR2 as SYDVKM. CDR3 sequence reads: CASRTGFHYEQYF. In DNA, the CDR3 is TGTGCCAGCAGGACAGGGTTTCACTACGAGCAGTACTTC. The full variable domain, rest sourced from reference TRBV28 and TRBJ2-7, is DVKVTQSSRYLVKRTGEKVFLECVQDMDHENMFWYRQDPGLGLRLIYFSYDVKMKEKGDIPEGYSVSREKKERFSLILESASTNQTSMYLCASRTGFHYEQYFGPGTRLTVT.

V and J are TRBV6-5 and TRBJ2-1, with TRBD2 identical over 12 bases. Germline V gives CDR1 MNHEY, CDR2 SVGAGI. This CDR3 has 18 residues. J was trimmed by 0 bases and V by 4 bases; bases with no gene match: 7. CDR3 amino acids: CASSFGLAGSPSYNEQFF. The CDR3 DNA reads as TGTGCCAGCAGTTTCGGACTAGCGGGATCTCCCTCCTACAATGAGCAGTTCTTC.

This chain uses TRBV7-8 with TRBJ1-2; 10 bases match TRBD1. Germline V gene data show CDR1 as SGHVS and CDR2 as FQNEAQ. The CDR3 runs to 16 residues. The trim removed 5 bases at V and 2 bases at J, leaving 8 bases unmatched. For the CDR3, the DNA is TGTGCCAGCAGCACCCCGACAGGGGGCGACAACTATGGCTACACCTTC. Protein: CASSTPTGGDNYGYTF.

This clonotype appeared a few times. J is TRBJ2-2 and V is TRBV27; TRBD2 is a possible D gene (6 bases). CDR3 length equals 18 residues. The V end was cut by 0 bases, the J end by 4 bases, with 18 bases between. CDR1 is MNHEY and CDR2 is SMNVEV in the germline V gene (reference sequence). The CDR3 bases are TGTGCCAGCAGTTTATCATTTCGGGGGATATGGAGCACCGGGGAGCTGTTTTTT. This gives the protein CASSLSFRGIWSTGELFF.

This clonotype was detected only a few times. This may be a read error, as it is one base from a much larger clone. The chain employs TRBV20-1 and TRBJ2-5; perhaps TRBD1 as D (6 bases). CDR1 and CDR2 from the germline V gene are DFQATT and SNEGSKA (reference sequence). The CDR3 sequence is 14 residues long. V lost 2 bases and J 10 bases, leaving 20 bases between the germline ends. This chain's CDR3 is CSARLGANRKIQYF. CDR3 bases: TGCAGTGCTAGACTGGGGGCAAACAGGAAGATCCAGTACTTC.

The chain couples TRBV2 to TRBJ1-1, with D uncertain. Germline CDR1 reads SNHLY; CDR2 reads FYNNEI. This CDR3 contains 13 residues. Trimming took off 9 bases at V and 1 base at J, with 12 bases between the two ends. This CDR3 reads CASKPQSNTEAFF. The CDR3, as DNA: TGTGCCAGTAAGCCTCAATCGAACACTGAAGCTTTCTTT.

This clonotype was recorded at least ten times. The chain carries TRBV6-2 or TRBV6-3 and TRBJ2-7; 11 positions match TRBD1. The CDR3 has 14 residues. Unmatched junction bases numbered 3, after V lost 2 bases and J lost 6 bases. Germline-derived CDR1 and CDR2 are MNHEY and SVGEGT. The CDR3 nucleotides are TGTGCCAGCAGTTACCCGGGACAGGGGGGCGAGCAGTACTTC. Its protein product is CASSYPGQGGEQYF.

This clonotype was counted many times. The V and J genes are TRBV20-1 and TRBJ2-2, with 8 nucleotides matching TRBD2. The CDR3 runs 15 residues. Germline V lookup: CDR1 DFQATT, CDR2 SNEGSKA (reference sequence). J lost 6 bases, V lost 3 bases, and 9 bases had no gene match. The CDR3 region is CSARRRGAGAGELFF. The CDR3 DNA is TGCAGTGCTAGGAGGCGGGGGGCAGGTGCCGGGGAGCTGTTTTTT.

Only a few counts were recorded for this clonotype. The chain has TRBV6-1 and TRBJ1-6; 9 positions agree with TRBD1. The V and J ends lost 6 bases and 6 bases, in that order; junction bases with no gene match: 15. CDR3 length equals 18 residues. CDR1 MNHNS and CDR2 SASEGT come from the germline V gene. The CDR3 nucleotides read TGTGCCAGCAGGCCCCGGGACAGGGATCCTGGTGGTAATTCACCCCTCCACTTT. Translation gives CASRPRDRDPGGNSPLHF.

This clonotype was detected ten times or more. The chain carries TRBV2 and TRBJ1-5; 7 bases match TRBD1. V was clipped by 5 bases and J by 3 bases; unmatched bases: 7. The CDR3 is 15 amino acids. Per germline, CDR1 SNHLY and CDR2 FYNNEI. The CDR3 DNA sequence: TGTGCCAGCAGTACAGGGGTCCCTCTCAATCAGCCCCAGCATTTT. This gives the protein CASSTGVPLNQPQHF. The full variable domain, its missing parts supplied by reference TRBV2 and TRBJ1-5, is EPEVTQTPSHQVTQMGQEVILRCVPISNHLYFYWYRQILGQKVEFLVSFYNNEISEKSEIFDDQFSVERPDGSNFTLKIRSTKLEDSAMYFCASSTGVPLNQPQHFGDGTRLSIL.

The rearrangement uses TRBV20-1 and TRBJ2-7; 7 bases fit TRBD2. The CDR3 has 15 residues. CDR1 is DFQATT and CDR2 is SNEGSKA in the germline V gene (reference sequence). V shed 5 bases and J 2 bases; nucleotides not matched to a gene: 12. CDR3 amino acids: CSASVPSGNPYEQYF. The CDR3 region has the DNA TGCAGTGCTTCCGTGCCCAGCGGGAACCCCTACGAGCAGTACTTC.

This clonotype was seen only a few times. The chain carries TRBV11-1 and TRBJ2-3, with 9 bases lining up with TRBD2. V lost 2 bases and J lost 6; bases outside the gene matches: 6. CDR3 length: 15 amino acids. CDR1 and CDR2 (germline): SGHAT, FQDESV (reference sequence). The CDR3 nucleotides read TGTGCCAGCAGCTTAACCGGGACTAGCTCGGATACGCAGTATTTT. Amino acids: CASSLTGTSSDTQYF.

This clonotype was picked up many times. The gene calls are TRBV28 and TRBJ2-7; TRBD2 is a possible D gene (7 bases). Germline V gene lookup returns CDR1 MDHEN and CDR2 SYDVKM. The CDR3 extends over 20 amino acids. V lost 3 bases, J lost 4 bases, and 31 bases lay in between. DNA for the CDR3: TGTGCCAGCAGTTTCCTACCTAGCATGAGGGGGAGGGCCTTAAGGTACGAGCAGTACTTC. As protein: CASSFLPSMRGRALRYEQYF.

This clonotype was seen at least ten times. The genes are TRBV7-8 and TRBJ2-5; D is ambiguous. Looked up from germline, CDR1 is SGHVS and CDR2 is FQNEAQ. This CDR3 spans 13 amino acids. Trimming took 0 bases from V and 2 from J, leaving 4 bases between them. CDR3 sequence (DNA): TGTGCCAGCAGCTTAGCGCCTCAAGAGACCCAGTACTTC. Amino acid sequence: CASSLAPQETQYF.

CDR3 in amino acids: CASRSRNQTQYF. CDR3 nucleotide sequence: TGTGCCAGTAGATCCCGGAACCAGACCCAGTACTTC. V is TRBV6-1 and J is TRBJ2-5; D gene ambiguous. CDR1 is MNHNS, CDR2 SASEGT, per germline. The CDR3 consists of 12 residues. Trimming took off 9 bases at V and 6 bases at J, with 14 bases between the two ends.

This clonotype was detected only a few times. The rearrangement joins TRBV7-9 to TRBJ1-1; D possibly corresponds to TRBD1 (6 bases). From germline, CDR1 is SEHNR and CDR2 FQNEAQ (reference sequence). This CDR3 region has 15 residues. Trimming took off 5 bases at V and 0 bases at J, with 13 bases between the two ends. The CDR3 loop is CASSLRGGMNTEAFF. CDR3 in DNA: TGTGCCAGCAGCCTGAGGGGGGGCATGAACACTGAAGCTTTCTTT.

V usage is TRBV20-1 and J usage is TRBJ2-3, with 9 nucleotides matching TRBD2. CDR1 and CDR2 (germline): DFQATT, SNEGSKA (reference sequence). Trimming removed 5 bases from V and 4 bases from J; junction bases left unmatched: 10. The CDR3 consists of 15 residues. CDR3 amino acids: CSADGSSGTSDTQYF. CDR3 bases: TGCAGTGCTGACGGCTCTAGCGGGACCTCAGATACGCAGTATTTT.

This clonotype was observed a handful of times. The rearrangement links TRBV6-1 to TRBJ2-7, with 8 bases identical to TRBD2. Germline V gene data show CDR1 as MNHNS and CDR2 as SASEGT. Trimming took 6 bases from V and 3 from J; bases not matched to a gene: 4. This CDR3 region has 13 residues. CDR3 in amino acids: CASRGAGVYEQYF. The CDR3 bases are TGTGCCAGCAGAGGAGCGGGAGTCTACGAGCAGTACTTC.

This clonotype has more than one count but fewer than ten. The V and J genes are TRBV19 and TRBJ1-5, with 10 bases fitting TRBD1. CDR3 length equals 19 residues. Trimming cost V 3 bases and J 4 bases; bases outside gene matches: 15. Germline CDR1 LNHDA, CDR2 SQIVND (reference sequence). As DNA, the CDR3 is TGTGCCAGTAGTATCACGGGGACAGGGGTCCAACTTACGAATCAGCCCCAGCATTTT. It encodes CASSITGTGVQLTNQPQHF.